This TCR beta chain is drawn from a study of blood T cell repertoires in COVID-19. About the study: In each case, the material was cDNA or gDNA derived from T cells, B-cell-depleted T cells, or PBMCs.

Living in 24 US areas, the participants were between 18 and 89 years of age. Participants reported their clinical history, and cohort assignment relied on those reports. This clone came up many times. Assay used: immunoSEQ multiplex PCR; TCRdb lists only in-frame clones, some missing. Of a few hundred thousand clones listed, 90% are singletons. This sequence originates from a woman under 30 with acute COVID-19. Sequencing was performed on PBMCs or T cells enriched from blood (not recorded which).

CDR3 nucleotide sequence: TGTGCCAGCAGCCCGCGACAGGACCTGAGTTCACCCCTCCACTTT. This encodes CASSPRQDLSSPLHF. The V gene is TRBV7-9, the J gene TRBJ1-6; possible D gene TRBD1, 6 bases. V was trimmed by 5 bases and J by 9 bases, leaving 17 bases between them. The germline V gene encodes CDR1 SEHNR and CDR2 FQNEAQ (reference sequence). The CDR3 is 15 residues long.